In its sample, the clone carrying this T cell receptor (beta chain) was seen a few times. What it recognizes is unknown. Treatment defined: oral pan-JAK inhibitor, 5-10 mg twice daily. The investigators collected lesional scalp punch biopsies and peripheral blood from alopecia areata patients. Sequencing used cDNA as its template, made by extracting RNA and reverse transcribing it. The repertoire was sequenced with immunoSEQ multiplex PCR; TCRdb's copy has only in-frame clones and lacks some. The repertoire includes around 300,000 clones, 60% of them detected once, and 0.9% to 0.95% sits in the top ten. The record originates from a study of CD8+ T cells in alopecia areata. Whole-study findings and limits: Administration of tofacitinib significantly diminished scalp clonality and expanded CD8+ clones within the top 100.

The CDR3 extends over 12 amino acids. The germline V and J ends were trimmed by 4 bases and 4 bases, with 10 bases remaining between them. Per the germline V gene, CDR1 is GTSNPN and CDR2 is SVGIG (reference sequence). The sample in question was CD4+ T cells sorted from blood, obtained around week 54, from a patient treated with tofacitinib. The chain recombines TRBV30 with TRBJ2-5; D unresolved. The TCR originated in a human donor with alopecia areata. CDR3 DNA: TGTGCCTGGAAAGGGCTGGCAGAGACCCAGTACTTC. Protein product: CAWKGLAETQYF.